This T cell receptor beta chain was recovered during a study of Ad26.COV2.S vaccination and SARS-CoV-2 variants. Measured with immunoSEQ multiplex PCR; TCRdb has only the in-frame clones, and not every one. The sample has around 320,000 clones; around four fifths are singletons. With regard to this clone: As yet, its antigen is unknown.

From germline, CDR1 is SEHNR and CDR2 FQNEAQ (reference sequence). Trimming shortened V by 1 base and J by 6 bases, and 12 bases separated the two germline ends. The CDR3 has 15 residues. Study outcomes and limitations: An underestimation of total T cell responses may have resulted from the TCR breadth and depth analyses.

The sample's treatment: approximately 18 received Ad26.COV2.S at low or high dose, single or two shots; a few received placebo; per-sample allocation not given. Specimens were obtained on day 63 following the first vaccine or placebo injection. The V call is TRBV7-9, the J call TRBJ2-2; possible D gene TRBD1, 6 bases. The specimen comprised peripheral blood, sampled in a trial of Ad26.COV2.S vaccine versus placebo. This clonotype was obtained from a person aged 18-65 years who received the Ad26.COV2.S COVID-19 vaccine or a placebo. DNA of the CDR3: TGTGCCAGCAGCTTAGGGGGACACATCCCCGGGGAGCTGTTTTTT. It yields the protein CASSLGGHIPGELFF.